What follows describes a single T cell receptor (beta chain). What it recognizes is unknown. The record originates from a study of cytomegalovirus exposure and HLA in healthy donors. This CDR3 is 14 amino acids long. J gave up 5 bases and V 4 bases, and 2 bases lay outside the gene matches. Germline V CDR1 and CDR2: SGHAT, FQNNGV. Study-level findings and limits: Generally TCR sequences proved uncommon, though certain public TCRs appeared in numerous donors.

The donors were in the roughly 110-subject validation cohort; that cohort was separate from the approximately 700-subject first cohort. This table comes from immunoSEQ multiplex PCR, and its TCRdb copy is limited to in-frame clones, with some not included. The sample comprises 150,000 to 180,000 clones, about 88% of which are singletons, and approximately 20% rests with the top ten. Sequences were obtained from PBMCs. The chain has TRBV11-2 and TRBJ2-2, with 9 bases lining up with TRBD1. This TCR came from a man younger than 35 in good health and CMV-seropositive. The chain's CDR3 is CASSSQGATGELFF. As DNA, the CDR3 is TGTGCCAGCAGCTCACAGGGGGCGACCGGGGAGCTGTTTTTT. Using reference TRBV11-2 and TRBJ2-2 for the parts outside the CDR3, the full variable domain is EAGVAQSPRYKIIEKRQSVAFWCNPISGHATLYWYQQILGQGPKLLIQFQNNGVVDDSQLPKDRFSAERLKGVDSTLKIQPAKLEDSAVYLCASSSQGATGELFFGEGSRLTVL.